This section outlines one T cell receptor beta chain sequence together with its context. Its target is not known. Researchers ran the PCR with 60 Vbeta and 13 Jbeta primers. Repertoires were generated with immunoSEQ multiplex PCR, while TCRdb's copy carries only in-frame clones and drops some. The table has some 100,000 clones, nearly 70% seen once. At collection, donors were nominally healthy, but unrecorded immune exposures were probable. This specimen belongs to a study of cytomegalovirus exposure and HLA in healthy donors. Overall study context: For the approximately 400 genotyped donors, over 80% fell within the Caucasian-associated ancestry cluster.

Germline CDR1 and CDR2: LNHDA and SQIVND (reference sequence). CDR3 length: 16 amino acids. General observations from the study: An ancestry cluster, one associated with Asian ancestry, reportedly showed fewer N-insertions than the approximately 670-donor mean in a later analysis. A prior analysis recorded that most TCR beta V segments were productive about 87% or about 30% of the time.

The chain combines TRBV19 with TRBJ2-5; 9 bases agree with TRBD1. The J call is in doubt because the DNA end fits TRBJ2-7 better. The TCR originated in a woman aged 45-60 years in good health and CMV-seropositive. Source material: PBMCs. CDR3 coding DNA: TGTGCCAGTAGTAGAATAACCGGGACAGGGTTCAACGAGCAGTACTTC. It specifies CASSRITGTGFNEQYF.